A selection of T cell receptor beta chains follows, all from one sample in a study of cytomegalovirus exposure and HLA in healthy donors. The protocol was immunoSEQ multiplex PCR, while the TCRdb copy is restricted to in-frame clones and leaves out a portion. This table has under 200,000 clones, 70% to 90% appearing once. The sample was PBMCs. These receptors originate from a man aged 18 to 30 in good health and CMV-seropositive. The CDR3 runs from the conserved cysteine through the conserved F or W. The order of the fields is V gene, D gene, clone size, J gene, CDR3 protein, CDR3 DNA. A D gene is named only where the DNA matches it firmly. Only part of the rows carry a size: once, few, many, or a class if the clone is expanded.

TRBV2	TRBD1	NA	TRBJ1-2	CASSFPGQGFYGYTF	TGTGCCAGCAGTTTCCCGGGACAGGGATTTTATGGCTACACCTTC
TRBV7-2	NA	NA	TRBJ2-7	CASSRRDYYEQYF	TGTGCCAGCAGCCGGCGGGATTACTACGAGCAGTACTTC
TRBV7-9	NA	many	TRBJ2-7	CASSLVQGTHEQYF	TGTGCCAGCAGCTTGGTCCAGGGGACCCACGAGCAGTACTTC
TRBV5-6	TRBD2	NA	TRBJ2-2	CASSPPGLAGAGELFF	TGTGCCAGCAGCCCACCGGGACTAGCGGGGGCCGGGGAGCTGTTTTTT
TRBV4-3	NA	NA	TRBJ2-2	CASSQDGRGPETGELFF	TGCGCCAGCAGCCAAGATGGCAGGGGCCCCGAGACCGGGGAGCTGTTTTTT
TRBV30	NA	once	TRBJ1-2	CAWSVTGSRQEGYTF	TGTGCCTGGAGTGTGACCGGCAGCCGGCAGGAAGGCTACACCTTC
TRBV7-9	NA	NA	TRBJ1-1	CASRLNGGNTEAFF	TGTGCCAGCAGGCTAAACGGGGGTAACACTGAAGCTTTCTTT
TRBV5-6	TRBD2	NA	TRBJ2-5	CASSFSGSGGAQETQYF	TGTGCCAGCAGCTTTTCGGGTAGCGGGGGGGCGCAAGAGACCCAGTACTTC
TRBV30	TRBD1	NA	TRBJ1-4	CAWRPTGREKLFF	TGTGCCTGGAGACCGACAGGGCGCGAAAAACTGTTTTTT
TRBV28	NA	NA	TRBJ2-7	CASIAGSYEQYF	TGTGCCAGCATCGCGGGCTCCTACGAGCAGTACTTC
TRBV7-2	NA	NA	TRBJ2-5	CASSNMADIQETQYF	TGTGCCAGCAGCAATATGGCCGACATCCAAGAGACCCAGTACTTC
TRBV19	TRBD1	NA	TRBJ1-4	CASRWDRTNEKLFF	TGTGCCAGTAGATGGGACAGAACTAATGAAAAACTGTTTTTT
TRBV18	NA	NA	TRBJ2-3	CASSPPGTDTQYF	TGTGCCAGCTCACCGCCGGGCACAGATACGCAGTATTTT
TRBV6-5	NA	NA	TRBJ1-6	CASSYEKRDSPPHF	TGTGCCAGCAGTTACGAGAAACGGGATTCACCCCCCCACTTT
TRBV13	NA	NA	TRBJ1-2	CASSLWGDNYGYTF	TGTGCCAGCAGCCTCTGGGGGGATAACTATGGCTACACCTTC
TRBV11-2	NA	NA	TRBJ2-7	CASRHQGRSSYEQYF	TGTGCCAGCAGACATCAGGGAAGAAGCTCCTACGAGCAGTACTTC
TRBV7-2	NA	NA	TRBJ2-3	CASSLGGDTDTQYF	TGTGCCAGCAGTCTCGGCGGGGACACAGATACGCAGTATTTT
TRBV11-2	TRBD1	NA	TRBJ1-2	CASSLGQGNGYTF	TGTGCCAGCAGCTTGGGACAGGGAAATGGCTACACCTTC
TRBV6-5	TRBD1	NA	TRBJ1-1	CASSYGTATNTEAFF	TGTGCCAGCAGTTACGGGACAGCGACAAACACTGAAGCTTTCTTT
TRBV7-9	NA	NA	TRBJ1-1	CSSSLGATEAFF	TGTTCCAGCAGCTTAGGGGCCACTGAAGCTTTCTTT
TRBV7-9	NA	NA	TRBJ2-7	CASSLEQWEQYF	TGTGCCAGCAGCTTAGAACAGTGGGAGCAGTACTTC
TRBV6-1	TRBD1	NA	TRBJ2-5	CASSRTGEETQYF	TGTGCCAGCAGCCGAACAGGGGAAGAGACCCAGTACTTC
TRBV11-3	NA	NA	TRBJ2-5	CASSSRDPQGTETQYF	TGTGCCAGCAGCTCTAGAGACCCTCAGGGTACAGAGACCCAGTACTTC
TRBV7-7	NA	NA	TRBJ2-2	CASSLRDIANTGELFF	TGTGCTAGCAGCTTAAGGGACATAGCGAACACCGGGGAGCTGTTTTTT
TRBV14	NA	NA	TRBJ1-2	CASSQMERPGRVYGYTF	TGTGCCAGCAGCCAAATGGAAAGGCCCGGGAGGGTCTATGGCTACACCTTC
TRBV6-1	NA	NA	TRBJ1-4	CASSEGGGGGEKLFF	TGTGCCAGCAGTGAAGGGGGGGGCGGAGGGGAAAAACTGTTTTTT
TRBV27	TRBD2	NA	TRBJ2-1	CASSSPSGLNEQFF	TGTGCCAGCAGTAGCCCTAGCGGCCTCAATGAGCAGTTCTTC
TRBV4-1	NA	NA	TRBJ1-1	CASSRRDGGNTEAFF	TGCGCCAGCAGCCGGAGGGACGGAGGGAACACTGAAGCTTTCTTT